The clone carrying this TCR beta chain was seen only a few times. This specimen belongs to a study of cytomegalovirus exposure and HLA in healthy donors. This CDR3 is built from 13 residues. V dropped 6 bases and J dropped 10 bases, with 18 bases sitting between them. Germline-derived CDR1 and CDR2 are MNHEY and SMNVEV (reference sequence). Primers included in the PCR were 60 Vbeta and 13 Jbeta primers. Some clones are missing from TCRdb's copy, which holds only in-frame ones; the method was immunoSEQ multiplex PCR. The data show under 130,000 clones, roughly 71% seen once. Specimen: PBMCs. This TCR was recovered from a man aged 35 to 55 in good health and CMV-seropositive. The chain combines TRBV27 with TRBJ1-1; D possibly corresponds to TRBD1 (5 bases). The DNA of the CDR3 is TGTGCCAGCAGCTACACGCAGGGATCGGCAGCTTTCTTT. Translating gives CASSYTQGSAAFF.